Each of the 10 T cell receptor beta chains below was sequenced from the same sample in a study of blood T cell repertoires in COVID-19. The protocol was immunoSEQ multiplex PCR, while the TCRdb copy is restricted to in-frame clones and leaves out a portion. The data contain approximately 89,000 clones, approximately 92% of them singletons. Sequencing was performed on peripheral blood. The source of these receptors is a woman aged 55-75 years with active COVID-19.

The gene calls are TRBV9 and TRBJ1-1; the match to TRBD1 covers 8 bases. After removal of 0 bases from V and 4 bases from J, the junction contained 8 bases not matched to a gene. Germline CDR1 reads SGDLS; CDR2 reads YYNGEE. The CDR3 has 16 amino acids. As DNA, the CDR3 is TGTGCCAGCAGCGTAGACCCAGGGGGCGCGTTCACTGAAGCTTTCTTT. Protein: CASSVDPGGAFTEAFF.

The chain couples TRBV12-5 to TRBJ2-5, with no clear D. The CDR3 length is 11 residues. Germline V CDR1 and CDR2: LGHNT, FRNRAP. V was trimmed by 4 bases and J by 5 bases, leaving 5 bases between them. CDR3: CASGSLETQYF. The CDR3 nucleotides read TGTGCTAGTGGTTCACTGGAGACCCAGTACTTC. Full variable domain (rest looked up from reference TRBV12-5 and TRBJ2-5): DARVTQTPRHKVTEMGQEVTMRCQPILGHNTVFWYRQTMMQGLELLAYFRNRAPLDDSGMPKDRFSAEMPDATLATLKIQPSEPRDSAVYFCASGSLETQYFGPGTRLLVL.

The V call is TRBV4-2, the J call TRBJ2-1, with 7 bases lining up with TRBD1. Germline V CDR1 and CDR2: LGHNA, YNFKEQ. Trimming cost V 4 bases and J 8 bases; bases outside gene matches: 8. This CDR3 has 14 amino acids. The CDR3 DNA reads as TGTGCCAGCAGCCCGGGACAGCAGGGAGATGAGCAGTTCTTC. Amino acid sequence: CASSPGQQGDEQFF.

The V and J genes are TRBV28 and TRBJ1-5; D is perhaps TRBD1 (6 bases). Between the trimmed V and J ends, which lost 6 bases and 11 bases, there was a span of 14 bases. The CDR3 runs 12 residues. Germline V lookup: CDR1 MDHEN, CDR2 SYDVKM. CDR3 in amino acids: CASSDRPTSQHF. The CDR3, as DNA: TGTGCCAGCAGCGACAGGCCGACGTCCCAGCATTTT.

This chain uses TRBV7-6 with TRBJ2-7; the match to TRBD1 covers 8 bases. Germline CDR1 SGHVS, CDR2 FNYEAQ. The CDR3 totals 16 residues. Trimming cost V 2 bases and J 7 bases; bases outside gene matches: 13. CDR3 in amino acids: CASSLLGQGSLWEQYF. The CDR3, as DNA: TGTGCCAGCAGCTTACTTGGACAGGGCTCACTTTGGGAGCAGTACTTC.

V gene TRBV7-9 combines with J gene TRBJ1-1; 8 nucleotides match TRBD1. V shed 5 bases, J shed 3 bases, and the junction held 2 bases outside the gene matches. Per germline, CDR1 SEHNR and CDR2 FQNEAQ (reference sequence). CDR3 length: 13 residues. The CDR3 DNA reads TGTGCCAGCAGCAAGGACAGGGACACTGAAGCTTTCTTT. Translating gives CASSKDRDTEAFF.

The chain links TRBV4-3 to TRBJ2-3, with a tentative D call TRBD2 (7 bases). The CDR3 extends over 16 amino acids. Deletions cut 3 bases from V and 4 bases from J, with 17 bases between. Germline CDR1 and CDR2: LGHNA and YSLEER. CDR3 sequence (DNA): TGCGCCAGCAGCCAGCGGACTAGGGGGATCGCAGATACGCAGTATTTT. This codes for CASSQRTRGIADTQYF.

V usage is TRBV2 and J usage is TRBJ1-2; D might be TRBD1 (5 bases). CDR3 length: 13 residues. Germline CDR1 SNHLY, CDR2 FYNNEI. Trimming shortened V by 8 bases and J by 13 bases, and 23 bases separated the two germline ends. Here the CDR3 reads CASSSFPREVGTF. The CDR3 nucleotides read TGTGCCAGCTCCTCCTTCCCCAGGGAAGTAGGCACCTTC.

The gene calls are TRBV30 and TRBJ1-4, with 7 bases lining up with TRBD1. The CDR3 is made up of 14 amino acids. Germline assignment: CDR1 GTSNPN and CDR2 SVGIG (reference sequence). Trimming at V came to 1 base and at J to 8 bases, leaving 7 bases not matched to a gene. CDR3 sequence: CAWSGDSNVEKLFF. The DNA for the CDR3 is TGTGCCTGGAGTGGGGACAGCAACGTCGAAAAACTGTTTTTT.

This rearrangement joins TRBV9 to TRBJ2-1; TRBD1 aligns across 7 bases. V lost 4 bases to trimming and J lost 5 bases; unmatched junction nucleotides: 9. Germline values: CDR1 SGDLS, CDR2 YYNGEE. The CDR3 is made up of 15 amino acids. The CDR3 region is CASSPGQVRNNEQFF. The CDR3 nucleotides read TGTGCCAGCAGCCCAGGACAGGTTAGGAACAATGAGCAGTTCTTC.